The 12 T cell receptor beta chains below were found in one sample sequenced in a study of naive and memory T cell subsets. The beta constant-region primer was an equimolar mix of two oligonucleotides covering TRBC1 and TRBC2. The ligated cDNA underwent four PCR rounds using SP2 and nested alpha and beta constant-region primers. Using its own MiXCR run on the UMI-ligation and nested PCR reads, TCRdb lists one record per CDR3 protein. The sample includes 95,000 to 150,000 distinct CDR3 sequences, around 35% of them seen just once. The sequenced sample consisted of central memory CD4+ T cells from blood. The receptor source for this set is a human donor in good health.

CDR3 amino acids: CAWMNGAASRKQFF. The CDR3 bases are TGTGCCTGGATGAATGGGGCTGCGTCGAGGAAGCAGTTCTTC. This chain joins TRBV30 and TRBJ2-1; D perhaps matches TRBD1 (5 bases). V lost 4 bases to trimming and J lost 11 bases, with 21 bases between them. The CDR3 length is 14 residues. The germline V gene encodes CDR1 GTSNPN and CDR2 SVGIG (reference sequence).

V and J are TRBV29-1 and TRBJ2-5; D tentatively fits TRBD1 or TRBD2 (5 bases each). The length of the CDR3 is 13 residues. V was trimmed by 4 bases and J by 7 bases, leaving 16 bases between them. From germline, CDR1 is SQVTM and CDR2 ANQGSEA. The CDR3 bases are TGCAGCGTTGTGGCCAGGGTAGAGGGGACCCAGTACTTC. This sequence encodes CSVVARVEGTQYF.

This clonotype was counted a few times. The genes are TRBV20-1 and TRBJ1-5; perhaps TRBD1 as D (6 bases). There are 15 residues in the CDR3. V dropped 6 bases and J dropped 0 bases, with 15 bases sitting between them. Germline CDR1 reads DFQATT; CDR2 reads SNEGSKA (reference sequence). CDR3 nucleotides: TGCAGTGCCGGGGTCGGACAGCTTAGCAATCAGCCCCAGCATTTT. The encoded protein is CSAGVGQLSNQPQHF.

The V call is TRBV20-1, the J call TRBJ2-7, with a weak D call TRBD1 (5 bases). The V gene lost 0 bases and the J gene lost 3 bases, with 18 bases spanning the gap. Germline V lookup: CDR1 DFQATT, CDR2 SNEGSKA (reference sequence). The CDR3 spans 16 residues. The CDR3 coding sequence is TGCAGTGCTAGAGATAGTAGCAGGGCCGCGCACTACGAGCAGTACTTC. Its translation is CSARDSSRAAHYEQYF.

The DNA of the CDR3 is TGTGCCAGCAGCCCAGGCACCGGGACAGGATATGGCTACACCTTC. Amino acids: CASSPGTGTGYGYTF. The V gene is TRBV3-1, the J gene TRBJ1-2, with 8 bases identical to TRBD1. This CDR3 region has 15 residues. The germline gives CDR1 LGHDT, CDR2 YNNKEL (reference sequence). The ends lost 4 bases at V and 5 bases at J; junction bases unmatched: 9.

The chain uses TRBV20-1 and TRBJ2-3, with a weak D call TRBD1 (6 bases). CDR3 length equals 13 residues. Germline-derived CDR1 and CDR2 are DFQATT and SNEGSKA (reference sequence). The chain's CDR3 is CSRYRESTDTQYF. The DNA of the CDR3 is TGCAGCAGATACAGGGAGAGCACAGATACGCAGTATTTT.

This clonotype turned up a few times. The chain links TRBV25-1 to TRBJ2-1; 8 bases are a match to TRBD2. The trim removed 5 bases at V and 2 bases at J, leaving 5 bases unmatched. This CDR3 has 15 residues. Germline CDR1 is MGHDK and CDR2 is SYGVNS. The CDR3 DNA follows: TGTGCCAGCAGTCGAAGCGGGAGTCCCTACAATGAGCAGTTCTTC. This codes for CASSRSGSPYNEQFF.

The rearrangement uses TRBV9 and TRBJ2-1; TRBD2 matches 12 bases. This CDR3 spans 18 amino acids. From germline, CDR1 is SGDLS and CDR2 YYNGEE. With 0 bases clipped from V and 4 bases from J, the junction kept 8 bases outside the gene matches. The DNA of the CDR3 is TGTGCCAGCAGCGTAGTTGGGACTAGCGGGTTTGGGTACAATGAGCAGTTCTTC. It encodes CASSVVGTSGFGYNEQFF.

This chain links TRBV6-6 with TRBJ2-5; weak D call: TRBD2 (5 bases). The CDR3 contains 15 residues. The germline CDR1 and CDR2 sequences are MNHNY and SVGAGI (reference sequence). Deletions cut 2 bases from V and 5 bases from J, with 15 bases between. The CDR3 spells CASSYPLSSGETQYF. The CDR3 nucleotides read TGTGCCAGCAGTTACCCCCTCTCCTCGGGGGAGACCCAGTACTTC.

This chain's CDR3 is CASSRGNHEQYF. CDR3 bases: TGTGCCAGTAGCCGCGGGAACCACGAGCAGTACTTC. This rearrangement joins TRBV19 to TRBJ2-7; possibly TRBD2 for D (6 bases). Germline assignment: CDR1 LNHDA and CDR2 SQIVND (reference sequence). This CDR3 has 12 residues. The germline V and J ends were trimmed by 6 bases and 5 bases, with 11 bases remaining between them.

The chain uses TRBV5-4 and TRBJ2-7; 7 bases agree with TRBD2. From germline, CDR1 is SGHNT and CDR2 YYREEE (reference sequence). CDR3 size: 14 residues. The V segment lost 2 bases and the J segment 2 bases; nucleotides outside the gene matches: 4. Here the CDR3 DNA reads TGTGCCAGCAGCTTTGCGGGAGCCGCCTACGAGCAGTACTTC. Translation gives CASSFAGAAYEQYF.

The chain couples TRBV24-1 to TRBJ2-7; D possibly corresponds to TRBD1 (5 bases). V gave up 9 bases and J gave up 7 bases, with 12 bases separating them. This CDR3 contains 11 residues. Germline assignment: CDR1 KGHDR and CDR2 SFDVKD. CDR3 loop: CATGSGYEQYF. The CDR3 DNA sequence: TGTGCCACCGGATCAGGGTATGAGCAGTACTTC.